The 21 T cell receptor beta chains given below trace back to one sample, sequenced in a study of blood T cell repertoires in COVID-19. Clones were sequenced by immunoSEQ multiplex PCR, and TCRdb holds only the in-frame ones, with some missing. This sample carries roughly 250,000 clones, approximately 80% of them seen once, and the ten largest clones take 1.9%. Material for sequencing was peripheral blood. Every receptor here comes from a woman older than 75 with acute or convalescent COVID-19.

J is TRBJ1-3 and V is TRBV30; possible D gene TRBD1, 6 bases. There are 14 residues in the CDR3. CDR1 and CDR2 (germline): GTSNPN, SVGIG (reference sequence). V was pared by 0 bases and J by 7 bases, with 13 bases between. The CDR3 DNA follows: TGTGCCTGGAGTGTAGGTACAGGGCGGAACACCATATATTTT. This gives the protein CAWSVGTGRNTIYF.

J is TRBJ1-2 and V is TRBV5-4; D is perhaps TRBD1 (5 bases). Germline loops: CDR1 SGHNT, CDR2 YYREEE (reference sequence). The CDR3 totals 15 residues. The V gene lost 0 bases and the J gene lost 6 bases, with 15 bases spanning the gap. As DNA, the CDR3 is TGTGCCAGCAGCTTGGGGGCAGGGCAAAGGGATGGCTACACCTTC. Translation: CASSLGAGQRDGYTF.

The genes are TRBV6-1 and TRBJ1-4; no clear D. V gave up 3 bases and J gave up 7 bases, with 3 bases separating them. The CDR3 covers 11 residues. In germline, CDR1 is MNHNS, CDR2 SASEGT. The CDR3 nucleotides are TGTGCCAGCAGTGATATTGAAAAACTGTTTTTT. Its translation: CASSDIEKLFF.

The V call is TRBV6-5, the J call TRBJ2-2; 7 bases map to TRBD1. The CDR3 consists of 11 residues. V was clipped by 9 bases and J by 6 bases; unmatched bases: 1. Germline CDR1 MNHEY, CDR2 SVGAGI. The CDR3 nucleotides read TGTGCCAGTGACAGGGCCGGGGAGCTGTTTTTT. This translates into CASDRAGELFF.

V is TRBV6-1 and J is TRBJ1-2; TRBD1 matches at 7 bases. Germline CDR1 and CDR2: MNHNS and SASEGT. This CDR3 spans 15 amino acids. Germline trimming cut 3 bases from V and 4 bases from J; bases unmatched to any gene: 8. Here the CDR3 reads CASSESGGAGYGYTF. In DNA form, the CDR3 reads TGTGCCAGCAGTGAGTCAGGGGGAGCAGGCTATGGCTACACCTTC.

The chain combines TRBV28 with TRBJ2-1, with TRBD1 matching over 10 bases. Germline CDR1 reads MDHEN; CDR2 reads SYDVKM. V lost 4 bases, J lost 3 bases, and 6 bases stayed unmatched. CDR3 length: 16 amino acids. CDR3 nucleotide sequence: TGTGCCAGCAGTTCAGACAGGGGGCGCGGCTACAATGAGCAGTTCTTC. It codes for CASSSDRGRGYNEQFF.

This chain uses TRBV3-1 (or the pseudogene TRBV3-2) with TRBJ1-2; D may be TRBD1 (6 bases). V was trimmed by 1 base and J by 5 bases, leaving 8 bases between them. Germline values: CDR1 LGHDT, CDR2 YNNKEL (reference sequence). The CDR3 totals 13 residues. The CDR3: CASSQGTDYGYTF. Written as DNA, the CDR3 is TGTGCCAGCAGCCAAGGGACAGATTATGGCTACACCTTC.

The V call is TRBV6-5, the J call TRBJ1-1, with TRBD1 identical over 7 bases. The length of the CDR3 is 13 residues. V shed 7 bases and J 2 bases; nucleotides not matched to a gene: 4. The germline CDR1 and CDR2 sequences are MNHEY and SVGAGI. This CDR3 reads CASNNRGNTEAFF. The CDR3 region has the DNA TGTGCCAGCAATAACAGGGGAAACACTGAAGCTTTCTTT.

This chain joins TRBV11-2 and TRBJ2-3, with a tentative D call TRBD2 (5 bases). This CDR3 is built from 15 residues. Trimming shortened V by 1 base and J by 6 bases, and 14 bases separated the two germline ends. Looked up from germline, CDR1 is SGHAT and CDR2 is FQNNGV. The chain's CDR3 is CASSLALRAGDTQYF. The CDR3 bases are TGTGCCAGCAGCTTAGCCCTGCGGGCTGGGGATACGCAGTATTTT.

The chain joins TRBV10-3 to TRBJ1-1, with D hard to call. This CDR3 comprises 11 residues. The germline V and J ends were trimmed by 3 bases and 4 bases, with 3 bases remaining between them. Germline loops: CDR1 ENHRY, CDR2 SYGVKD. The CDR3 loop reads CAISEATEAFF. DNA of the CDR3: TGTGCCATCAGTGAAGCCACTGAAGCTTTCTTT.

This clone has just a few counts. The V and J genes are TRBV7-9 and TRBJ2-3; 7 bases fit TRBD2. This CDR3 has 15 amino acids. Germline CDR1 reads SEHNR; CDR2 reads FQNEAQ (reference sequence). With 3 bases clipped from V and 1 base from J, the junction kept 4 bases outside the gene matches. CDR3 loop: CASSFRSGGTDTQYF. The DNA for the CDR3 is TGTGCCAGCAGCTTCAGGAGCGGGGGCACAGATACGCAGTATTTT.

This clone was observed a handful of times. The J gene is TRBJ1-6, the V gene TRBV18; no clear D gene. Germline V gene data show CDR1 as KGHSH and CDR2 as LQKENI. CDR3 length: 16 amino acids. V was trimmed by 4 bases and J by 8 bases, leaving 18 bases between them. CDR3 nucleotides: TGTGCCAGCTCACGTAGGAAAGGAGAGTGGGATTCACCCCTCCACTTT. Amino acids: CASSRRKGEWDSPLHF. Drawing the rest from reference TRBV18 and TRBJ1-6, the complete variable domain is NAGVMQNPRHLVRRRGQEARLRCSPMKGHSHVYWYRQLPEEGLKFMVYLQKENIIDESGMPKERFSAEFPKEGPSILRIQQVVRGDSAAYFCASSRRKGEWDSPLHFGNGTRLTVT.

V is TRBV28 and J is TRBJ2-7, with D unclear. CDR3 length equals 14 residues. V was trimmed by 6 bases and J by 0 bases, leaving 12 bases between them. Germline V gene lookup returns CDR1 MDHEN and CDR2 SYDVKM. In DNA form, the CDR3 reads TGTGCCAGCAGCCAAGCTGGTAGCTCCTACGAGCAGTACTTC. Residues: CASSQAGSSYEQYF.

The chain links TRBV6-2 or TRBV6-3 to TRBJ1-5; D unresolved. CDR1 and CDR2 (germline): MNHEY, SVGEGT. Between the trimmed V and J ends, which lost 2 bases and 5 bases, there was a span of 22 bases. The CDR3 is 18 residues long. CDR3 protein: CASSYDGEEAKGYQPQHF. CDR3 coding DNA: TGTGCCAGCAGTTACGACGGCGAGGAGGCCAAGGGATATCAGCCCCAGCATTTT.

The rearrangement joins TRBV9 to TRBJ2-3; 12 bases line up with TRBD2. The trim removed 0 bases at V and 6 bases at J, leaving 8 bases unmatched. Germline values: CDR1 SGDLS, CDR2 YYNGEE. There are 17 residues in the CDR3. The CDR3 here is CASSVVGLAGQWDTQYF. CDR3 nucleotide sequence: TGTGCCAGCAGCGTAGTCGGACTAGCGGGACAGTGGGATACGCAGTATTTT. Filled out from reference TRBV9 and TRBJ2-3, the complete variable domain reads DSGVTQTPKHLITATGQRVTLRCSPRSGDLSVYWYQQSLDQGLQFLIQYYNGEERAKGNILERFSAQQFPDLHSELNLSSLELGDSALYFCASSVVGLAGQWDTQYFGPGTRLTVL.

This sequence joins TRBV19 and TRBJ1-2; D might be TRBD1 (5 bases). Trimming cost V 4 bases and J 0 bases, with 6 bases left between them. This CDR3 has 13 amino acids. Germline-derived CDR1 and CDR2 are LNHDA and SQIVND (reference sequence). CDR3 amino acids: CASSKGANYGYTF. The CDR3 region has the DNA TGTGCCAGTAGTAAAGGGGCTAACTATGGCTACACCTTC.

In DNA, the CDR3 is TGTGCCAGCAGTTCCACTGGACAGCCTTATGGCTACACCTTC. Its protein product is CASSSTGQPYGYTF. The V call is TRBV6-5, the J call TRBJ1-2; tentatively, D is TRBD1 (6 bases). Trimming shortened V by 4 bases and J by 5 bases, and 14 bases separated the two germline ends. The CDR3 runs to 14 residues. Germline lookup yields CDR1 MNHEY and CDR2 SVGAGI.

The sample holds one count of this clone. This sequence joins TRBV5-1 and TRBJ2-2; TRBD2 agrees at 10 bases. This CDR3 spans 20 amino acids. V was pared by 0 bases and J by 4 bases, with 15 bases of the junction left unmatched. Germline CDR1 and CDR2: SGHRS and YFSETQ. The CDR3 here is CASSLGVSGRASYRTGELFF. The DNA for the CDR3 is TGCGCCAGCAGCTTGGGGGTGAGCGGGAGGGCCTCTTATCGCACCGGGGAGCTGTTTTTT.

This clone occurred once. V gene TRBV27 combines with J gene TRBJ2-7, with 11 bases that match TRBD2. V trimming: 5 bases; J trimming: 2 bases; junction bases outside the gene matches: 11. Germline-derived CDR1 and CDR2 are MNHEY and SMNVEV (reference sequence). This CDR3 has 17 amino acids. CDR3 sequence: CASSDSGRAPGPYEQYF. Written as DNA, the CDR3 is TGTGCCAGCAGTGATAGCGGGAGGGCCCCGGGTCCCTACGAGCAGTACTTC.

The chain combines TRBV5-1 with TRBJ2-2; 7 bases are shared with TRBD2. Trimming cost V 0 bases and J 6 bases; bases outside gene matches: 2. The length of the CDR3 is 14 residues. Germline V gene lookup returns CDR1 SGHRS and CDR2 YFSETQ. The CDR3 sequence is CASSLELASGELFF. For the CDR3, the DNA is TGCGCCAGCAGCTTGGAACTAGCGTCCGGGGAGCTGTTTTTT.

This chain joins TRBV6-5 and TRBJ1-1; 8 positions agree with TRBD1. There are 15 residues in the CDR3. With 6 bases clipped from V and 1 base from J, the junction kept 7 bases outside the gene matches. In germline, CDR1 is MNHEY, CDR2 SVGAGI. CDR3 bases: TGTGCCAGCAGCCCCCGACAGGGGTGGAACACTGAAGCTTTCTTT. This encodes CASSPRQGWNTEAFF.